Reported below is one T cell receptor beta chain. The data were taken from a study of CD8 T cells in Susac syndrome. Sequencing of TCR beta was performed on blood CD8+ T cells and on blood CD4+ T cells. Through negative isolation, CD4+ and CD8+ T cells were obtained, while TEMRA cells were enriched using FACS. The RNA, roughly 0.45 to 1 ug, was put through reverse transcription using random hexamers. A multiplex approach, immunoSEQ multiplex PCR, amplified TCR beta CDR3 across 54 Vbeta and 13 Jbeta. TCRdb re-called the immunoSEQ multiplex PCR reads through MiXCR, storing one row per CDR3 protein. Among under 250,000 distinct CDR3 sequences listed, over 90% were seen once. The sequencing input was CD4+ T cells from PBMCs. The sequence derives from a human donor with Susac syndrome.

The CDR3 region is CASSRQGRGEETQYF. The DNA of the CDR3 is TGTGCCAGCAGCCGACAGGGGAGGGGAGAAGAGACCCAGTACTTC. This chain connects TRBV7-6 to TRBJ2-5; weak D call: TRBD1 (8 bases). The CDR3 sequence is 15 residues long. V lost 5 bases, J lost 3 bases, and 16 bases lay in between. Germline V lookup: CDR1 SGHVS, CDR2 FNYEAQ.